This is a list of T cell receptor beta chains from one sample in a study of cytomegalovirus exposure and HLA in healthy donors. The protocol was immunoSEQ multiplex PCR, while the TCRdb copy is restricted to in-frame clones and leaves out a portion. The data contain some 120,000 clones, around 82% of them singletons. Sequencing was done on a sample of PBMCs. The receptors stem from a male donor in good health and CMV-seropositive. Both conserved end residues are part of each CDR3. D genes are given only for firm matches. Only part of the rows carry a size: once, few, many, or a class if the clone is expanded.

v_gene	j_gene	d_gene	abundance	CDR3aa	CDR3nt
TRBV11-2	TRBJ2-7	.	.	CASSSLRGLIYEQYF	TGTGCCAGCAGCTCCCTCAGGGGATTGATCTACGAGCAGTACTTC
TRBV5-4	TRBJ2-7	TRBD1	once	CASSRGGQGEYEQYF	TGTGCCAGCAGTCGGGGTGGACAGGGAGAATACGAGCAGTACTTC
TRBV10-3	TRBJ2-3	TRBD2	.	CAIRPGLDTDTQYF	TGTGCCATCAGACCGGGACTAGACACAGATACGCAGTATTTT
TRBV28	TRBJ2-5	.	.	CASSPPSGGQETQYF	TGTGCCAGCAGTCCACCCTCAGGAGGGCAAGAGACCCAGTACTTC
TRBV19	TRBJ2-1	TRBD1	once	CASSGQGRGNEQFF	TGTGCCAGTAGCGGACAGGGCCGAGGAAATGAGCAGTTCTTC
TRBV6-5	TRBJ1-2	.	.	CASSYSRSPYGYTF	TGTGCCAGCAGTTACTCTCGGAGTCCCTATGGCTACACCTTC
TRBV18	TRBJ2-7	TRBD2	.	CASSPGTSGSLNEQYF	TGTGCCAGCTCACCGGGGACTAGCGGGAGTTTAAACGAGCAGTACTTC
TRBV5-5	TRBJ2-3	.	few	CASSLVTATDTQYF	TGTGCCAGCAGCTTAGTGACAGCCACAGATACGCAGTATTTT
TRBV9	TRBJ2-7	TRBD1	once	CASSVGRDRGYEQYF	TGTGCCAGCAGCGTAGGCCGGGACAGGGGCTACGAGCAGTACTTC
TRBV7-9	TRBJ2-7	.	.	CASSLQGYEQYF	TGTGCCAGCAGCTTACAGGGCTACGAGCAGTACTTC
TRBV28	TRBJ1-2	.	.	CASSFSFRQVWDYGYTF	TGTGCCAGCAGTTTCTCATTCAGACAGGTTTGGGACTATGGCTACACCTTC
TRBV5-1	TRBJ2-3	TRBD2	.	CASSFGIAGQDTQYF	TGCGCCAGCAGCTTCGGAATAGCGGGGCAAGATACGCAGTATTTT
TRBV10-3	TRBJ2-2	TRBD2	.	CAISERAGEFTGELFF	TGTGCCATCAGTGAGCGAGCGGGAGAGTTCACCGGGGAGCTGTTTTTT
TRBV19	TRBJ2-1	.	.	CASSIAEVGNEQFF	TGTGCCAGTAGTATAGCGGAGGTGGGGAATGAGCAGTTCTTC
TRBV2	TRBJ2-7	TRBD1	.	CASRDTGAYEQYF	TGTGCCAGCAGGGATACAGGGGCCTACGAGCAGTACTTC
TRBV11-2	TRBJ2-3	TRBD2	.	CASSPAGLTSGKTDTQYF	TGTGCCAGCAGCCCGGCCGGTCTTACTAGCGGGAAGACAGATACGCAGTATTTT
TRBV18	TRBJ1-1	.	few	CASSPLTGPLLDMNTEAFF	TGTGCCAGCTCACCACTAACAGGGCCTCTCCTCGATATGAACACTGAAGCTTTCTTT
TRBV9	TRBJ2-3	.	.	CASSGRWVTDTQYF	TGTGCCAGCAGCGGGAGATGGGTCACAGATACGCAGTATTTT
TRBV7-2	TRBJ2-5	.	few	CASSLEGGTQYF	TGTGCCAGCAGCTTAGAAGGCGGGACCCAGTACTTC
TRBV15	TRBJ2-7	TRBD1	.	CATSRDLTGLVYEQYF	TGTGCCACCAGCAGAGATTTGACAGGGTTAGTCTACGAGCAGTACTTC
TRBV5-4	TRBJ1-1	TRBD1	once	CASTQTGGNTEAFF	TGTGCCAGCACTCAGACAGGGGGCAACACTGAAGCTTTCTTT
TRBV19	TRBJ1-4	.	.	CASSAAREKLFF	TGTGCCAGTAGTGCGGCCCGGGAAAAACTGTTTTTT
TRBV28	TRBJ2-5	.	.	CASSLGSGGGIFQETQYF	TGTGCCAGCAGTTTAGGGTCCGGTGGCGGGATTTTCCAAGAGACCCAGTACTTC
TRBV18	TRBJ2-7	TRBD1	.	CASYGRGTGDFYEQYF	TGTGCCAGCTACGGACGAGGGACAGGGGACTTTTACGAGCAGTACTTC
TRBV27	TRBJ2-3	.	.	CASYNRGTSDTQYF	TGTGCCAGTTATAACCGGGGGACCTCAGATACGCAGTATTTT
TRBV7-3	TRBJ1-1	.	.	CASSLIGGLRAFF	TGTGCCAGCAGCTTAATTGGGGGCCTACGAGCTTTCTTT
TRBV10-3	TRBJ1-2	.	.	CAIKLAANYGYTF	TGTGCCATCAAGTTAGCGGCAAACTATGGCTACACCTTC
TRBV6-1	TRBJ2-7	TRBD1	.	CASRTRDREKEQYF	TGTGCCAGCAGGACGAGGGACAGGGAAAAAGAGCAGTACTTC
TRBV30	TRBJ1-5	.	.	CAWSVDSGEQPQHF	TGTGCCTGGAGTGTAGACTCGGGTGAGCAGCCCCAGCATTTT
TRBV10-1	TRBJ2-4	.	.	CASSSYLGSPQNIQYF	TGCGCCAGCAGTAGCTACCTGGGCAGCCCGCAAAACATTCAGTACTTC
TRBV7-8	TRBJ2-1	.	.	CASSFKRSYYNEQFF	TGTGCCAGCAGCTTTAAACGATCCTACTACAATGAGCAGTTCTTC
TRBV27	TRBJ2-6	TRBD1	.	CASREGTGQGSNGLTF	TGTGCCAGCAGGGAGGGGACGGGACAGGGGTCCAACGGCCTGACTTTC
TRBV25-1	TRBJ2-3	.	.	CASSEYGGGGTRTQYF	TGTGCCAGCAGTGAATACGGTGGGGGAGGCACCCGAACGCAGTACTTT
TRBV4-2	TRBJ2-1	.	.	CASSQGTSFNEQFF	TGTGCCAGCAGCCAAGGAACTAGCTTCAATGAGCAGTTCTTC
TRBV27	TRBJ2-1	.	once	CASLSEATASYNEQFF	TGTGCCAGCCTCAGTGAAGCGACAGCCTCCTACAATGAGCAGTTCTTC
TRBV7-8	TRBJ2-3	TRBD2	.	CASSHDPLAGITDTQYF	TGTGCCAGCAGCCACGACCCGCTAGCGGGTATCACAGATACGCAGTATTTT
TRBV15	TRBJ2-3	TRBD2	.	CATSRGGTSGLSTDTQYF	TGTGCCACCAGCAGAGGTGGCACTAGCGGCCTTAGCACAGATACGCAGTATTTT
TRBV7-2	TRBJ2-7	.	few	CASSSTVGLREQYF	TGTGCCAGCAGCTCCACCGTGGGCCTACGCGAGCAGTACTTC
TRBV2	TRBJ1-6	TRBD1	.	CASRYRDDRGLGSPLHF	TGTGCCAGCAGGTACCGGGACGACAGGGGGCTCGGGTCACCCCTCCACTTT
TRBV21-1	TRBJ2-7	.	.	CASRNGLGHNSYEQYF	TGTGCCAGCAGAAATGGACTAGGACATAACTCCTACGAGCAGTACTTC
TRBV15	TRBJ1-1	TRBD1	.	CATSRGQYTEAFF	TGTGCCACCAGCAGGGGACAGTACACTGAAGCTTTCTTT
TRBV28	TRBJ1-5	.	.	CASSFAGNQPQHF	TGTGCCAGCAGTTTCGCGGGGAATCAGCCCCAGCATTTT